These T cell receptor beta chains were read from a single sample in a study of control samples from healthy donors and cancer patients. Generated by immunoSEQ multiplex PCR, the TCRdb table keeps only in-frame clones and is missing some. Found here are about 110,000 clones, 90% to 95% of them singletons; the top ten hold about 7.2%. Sequencing was carried out using blood. These receptors were collected from a woman under 30 in good health. CDR3s include the opening cysteine and the closing phenylalanine or tryptophan. Each record gives: CDR3 protein, CDR3 DNA, D gene, J gene, clone size, V gene. A D gene is named only where the DNA matches it firmly. Size tells how often a clone was seen (once, few, many) or the class of an expanded clone, and some rows leave it out.

CSRISSGDRDYEQYF,TGCAGCAGGATTTCCAGTGGGGACAGGGACTACGAGCAGTACTTC,TRBD1,TRBJ2-7,NA,TRBV29-1
CASSRDRYTEAFF,TGTGCCAGCAGCCGGGACCGCTACACTGAAGCTTTCTTT,NA,TRBJ1-1,NA,TRBV7-2
CASSTDRINQPQHF,TGTGCCAGCAGCACAGACAGGATCAATCAGCCCCAGCATTTT,NA,TRBJ1-5,NA,TRBV7-8
CASSLATQFNEKLFF,TGTGCCAGCAGCTTAGCAACGCAGTTTAATGAAAAACTGTTTTTT,NA,TRBJ1-4,NA,TRBV7-2
CASSPPIAGERNEQFF,TGTGCCAGCAGCCCTCCCATAGCGGGAGAGAGAAATGAGCAGTTCTTC,TRBD2,TRBJ2-1,NA,TRBV13
CASSIRGREAFF,TGTGCCAGTAGTATTCGGGGCCGCGAAGCTTTCTTT,NA,TRBJ1-1,NA,TRBV19
CASSLLSSWTDSYEQYF,TGTGCCAGCAGTTTATTATCCTCGTGGACAGACTCCTACGAGCAGTACTTC,NA,TRBJ2-7,NA,TRBV28
CATSDSGQGNYGYTF,TGTGCCACCAGTGATTCGGGACAGGGCAACTATGGCTACACCTTC,TRBD1,TRBJ1-2,NA,TRBV24-1
CASSDRGRGGYGYTF,TGCGCCAGCAGTGATAGGGGGCGCGGGGGTTATGGCTACACCTTC,TRBD1,TRBJ1-2,NA,TRBV10-2
CASSQDLDHRGRLAEAFF,TGTGCCAGCAGCCAAGATCTGGACCACAGGGGGCGGTTGGCTGAAGCTTTCTTT,TRBD1,TRBJ1-1,NA,TRBV3-1/TRBV3-2
CAWSPRVQASAQYF,TGTGCCTGGAGTCCGCGCGTACAAGCTTCGGCCCAGTACTTC,NA,TRBJ2-5,NA,TRBV30
CASSPGLAGGPYTGELFF,TGCGCCAGCAGTCCAGGACTAGCGGGGGGGCCGTACACCGGGGAGCTGTTTTTT,TRBD2,TRBJ2-2,NA,TRBV10-2
CASSVDPPRAGASYGYTF,TGTGCCAGCAGCGTAGATCCCCCAAGAGCCGGAGCAAGCTATGGCTACACCTTC,NA,TRBJ1-2,NA,TRBV9
CASSLRGAGQNIQYF,TGTGCCAGCAGTTTAAGGGGGGCGGGGCAAAACATTCAGTACTTC,NA,TRBJ2-4,once,TRBV28
CASSYDTGVPEAFF,TGTGCCAGCAGTTACGATACAGGGGTACCTGAAGCTTTCTTT,TRBD1,TRBJ1-1,NA,TRBV6-6
CASIQPNSYEQYF,TGTGCCAGCATCCAACCCAACTCCTACGAGCAGTACTTC,NA,TRBJ2-7,NA,TRBV7-8
CASSLLQGKFRYGYTF,TGTGCCAGCAGTTTATTACAGGGGAAATTTCGGTATGGCTACACCTTC,TRBD1,TRBJ1-2,NA,TRBV28
CASSSTGDEQYF,TGTGCCAGCAGTTCGACCGGGGACGAGCAGTACTTC,NA,TRBJ2-7,NA,TRBV28
CASSSWTGDTEAFF,TGTGCCAGCAGTTCCTGGACAGGAGACACTGAAGCTTTCTTT,TRBD1,TRBJ1-1,NA,TRBV27
CATSDPGTGLQETQYF,TGTGCCACCAGTGATCCCGGGACAGGGCTCCAAGAGACCCAGTACTTC,TRBD1,TRBJ2-5,NA,TRBV24-1
CASSAAVYNSPLHF,TGTGCCAGCAGCGCGGCTGTTTATAATTCACCCCTCCACTTT,NA,TRBJ1-6,NA,TRBV9
CASIRAGVQETQYF,TGTGCCAGCATCCGAGCGGGGGTCCAAGAGACCCAGTACTTC,TRBD2,TRBJ2-5,few,TRBV2
CATSDLAGQQYF,TGTGCCACCAGTGATTTAGCAGGTCAGCAGTACTTC,NA,TRBJ2-7,NA,TRBV24-1
CASSPGTGGARTEAFF,TGTGCCAGCAGTCCCGGGACAGGGGGCGCGAGGACTGAAGCTTTCTTT,TRBD1,TRBJ1-1,once,TRBV7-3
CASSTVAEAFF,TGTGCCAGCAGTACAGTGGCGGAAGCTTTCTTT,NA,TRBJ1-1,NA,TRBV28
CASSVDSSGASYEQYF,TGTGCCAGCAGCGTAGACTCTAGCGGGGCCTCCTACGAGCAGTACTTC,TRBD2,TRBJ2-7,NA,TRBV9
CAISESGTGGRNTGELFF,TGTGCCATCAGTGAGTCTGGGACGGGAGGCCGTAACACCGGGGAGCTGTTTTTT,TRBD2,TRBJ2-2,NA,TRBV10-3
CASSQSSRLLGGYTF,TGTGCCAGCAGCCAATCCAGTCGGCTTTTGGGTGGCTACACCTTC,NA,TRBJ1-2,NA,TRBV3-1/TRBV3-2
CASSLGFGRTGSTDTQYF,TGTGCCAGCAGCTTAGGTTTCGGACGGACCGGTTCCACAGATACGCAGTATTTT,NA,TRBJ2-3,NA,TRBV11-2
CASSPQGNYGYTF,TGTGCCAGCAGCCCTCAGGGAAACTATGGCTACACCTTC,NA,TRBJ1-2,NA,TRBV7-2
CASSPALVLNYGYTF,TGTGCCAGCAGCCCTGCTCTTGTTCTGAACTATGGCTACACCTTC,NA,TRBJ1-2,few,TRBV7-9
CAWSDGQHYGYTF,TGTGCCTGGAGTGACGGGCAACACTATGGCTACACCTTC,NA,TRBJ1-2,NA,TRBV30
CASSLMGTSGGLNEQFF,TGTGCCAGCAGCTTAATGGGGACTAGCGGGGGTCTTAATGAGCAGTTCTTC,TRBD2,TRBJ2-1,NA,TRBV7-3
CASSLEPTLQGSTEAFF,TGCGCCAGCAGCTTGGAACCAACCCTACAGGGGAGCACTGAAGCTTTCTTT,TRBD1,TRBJ1-1,NA,TRBV5-1
CASSLGGTGGDEQYF,TGTGCCAGCAGCTTAGGTGGGACAGGGGGCGACGAGCAGTACTTC,TRBD1,TRBJ2-7,NA,TRBV7-8
CAWSVIIRQGGYTF,TGTGCCTGGAGTGTAATTATTCGCCAGGGGGGCTACACCTTC,NA,TRBJ1-2,NA,TRBV30
CASSFDPRAVNEKLFF,TGTGCCAGCAGTTTCGATCCGAGGGCAGTAAATGAAAAACTGTTTTTT,NA,TRBJ1-4,NA,TRBV28
CATSPGQGGETQYF,TGTGCCACCAGCCCGGGACAGGGGGGAGAGACCCAGTACTTC,TRBD1,TRBJ2-5,NA,TRBV24-1
CASVEVKGYNEQFF,TGTGCCAGCGTCGAAGTTAAGGGCTACAATGAGCAGTTCTTC,NA,TRBJ2-1,NA,TRBV7-8
CASSQELGLAGELFF,TGCGCCAGCAGCCAAGAGCTAGGGCTAGCCGGGGAGCTGTTTTTT,NA,TRBJ2-2,few,TRBV4-1
CASSYRTGGEADTQYF,TGCGCCAGCAGCTACCGGACAGGGGGCGAAGCAGATACGCAGTATTTT,TRBD1,TRBJ2-3,NA,TRBV5-1
CASSLAGGDVADTQYF,TGCGCCAGCAGCTTGGCGGGGGGAGACGTTGCAGATACGCAGTATTTT,TRBD2,TRBJ2-3,NA,TRBV5-1